This T cell receptor (beta chain) was identified during a study of cytomegalovirus exposure and HLA in healthy donors. This PCR relied on a set of 60 Vbeta primers and 13 Jbeta primers. The repertoire was sequenced with immunoSEQ multiplex PCR; TCRdb's copy has only in-frame clones and lacks some. This sample has roughly 150,000 clones, with more than 60% found just once. This CDR3 region has 19 residues. The germline V gene encodes CDR1 SGHTA and CDR2 FQGNSA. Trimming pared 5 bases from V and 5 bases from J, leaving 30 bases between. The sequence was obtained from a man younger than 45 in good health and CMV-seropositive. The source material was PBMCs. The chain links TRBV7-2 to TRBJ1-1; tentatively, D is TRBD1 (5 bases). CDR3 DNA sequence: TGTGCCAGCAGCCCAGGAGCAGGGTCAGGGTTGGGGTCAGAAACTGAAGCTTTCTTT. Residues: CASSPGAGSGLGSETEAFF.